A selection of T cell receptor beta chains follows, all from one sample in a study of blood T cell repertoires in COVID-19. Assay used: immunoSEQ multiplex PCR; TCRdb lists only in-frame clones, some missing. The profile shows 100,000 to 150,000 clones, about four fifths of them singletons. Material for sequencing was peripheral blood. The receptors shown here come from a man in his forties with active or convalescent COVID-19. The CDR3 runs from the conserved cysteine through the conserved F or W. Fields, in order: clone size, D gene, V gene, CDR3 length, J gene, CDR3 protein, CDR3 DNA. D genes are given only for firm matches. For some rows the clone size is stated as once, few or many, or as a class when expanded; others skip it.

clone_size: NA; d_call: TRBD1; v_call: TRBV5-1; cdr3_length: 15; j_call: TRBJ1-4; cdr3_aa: CASSLGDRDNEKLFF; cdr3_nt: TGCGCCAGCAGCTTGGGGGACAGGGATAATGAAAAACTGTTTTTT
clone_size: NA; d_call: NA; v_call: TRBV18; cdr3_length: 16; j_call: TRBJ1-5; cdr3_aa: CASSPRGGESNQPQHF; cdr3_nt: TGTGCCAGCTCACCACGGGGGGGGGAAAGCAATCAGCCCCAGCATTTT
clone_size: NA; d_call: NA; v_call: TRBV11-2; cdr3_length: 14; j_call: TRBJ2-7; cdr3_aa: CASSLDPSGGEQYF; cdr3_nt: TGTGCCAGCAGCTTAGATCCGTCCGGGGGCGAGCAGTACTTC
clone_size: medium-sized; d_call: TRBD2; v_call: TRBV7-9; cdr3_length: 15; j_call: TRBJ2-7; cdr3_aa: CASSLSGGGTNEQYF; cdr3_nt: TGTGCCAGCAGCTTATCTGGCGGGGGGACGAACGAGCAGTACTTC
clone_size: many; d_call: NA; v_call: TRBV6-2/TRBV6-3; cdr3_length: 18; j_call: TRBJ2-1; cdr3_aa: CASSTPRSGTGFANEQFF; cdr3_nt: TGTGCCAGCAGTACACCCCGATCCGGGACTGGATTTGCTAATGAGCAGTTCTTC
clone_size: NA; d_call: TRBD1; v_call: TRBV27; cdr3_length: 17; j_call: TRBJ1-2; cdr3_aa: CASSLSQGGLTSYGYTF; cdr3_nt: TGTGCCAGCAGTTTATCCCAGGGGGGATTAACATCCTATGGCTACACCTTC
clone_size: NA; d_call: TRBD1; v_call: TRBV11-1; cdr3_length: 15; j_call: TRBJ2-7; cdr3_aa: CASSLGGTGTYEQYF; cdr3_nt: TGTGCCAGCAGCTTAGGGGGGACAGGGACCTACGAGCAGTACTTC
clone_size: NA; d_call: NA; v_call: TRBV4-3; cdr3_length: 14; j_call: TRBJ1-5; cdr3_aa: CASSPLVAVQPQHF; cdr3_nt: TGCGCCAGCAGCCCCTTGGTAGCGGTTCAGCCCCAGCATTTT
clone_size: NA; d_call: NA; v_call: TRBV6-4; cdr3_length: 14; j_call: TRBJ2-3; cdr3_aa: CASSSSTSSYTQYF; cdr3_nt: TGTGCCAGCAGTTCCTCGACTAGTTCATATACGCAGTATTTT
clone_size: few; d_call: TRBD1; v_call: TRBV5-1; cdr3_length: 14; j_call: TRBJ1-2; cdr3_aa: CASSTGQELYGYTF; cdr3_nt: TGCGCCAGCAGTACCGGACAGGAACTTTATGGCTACACCTTC
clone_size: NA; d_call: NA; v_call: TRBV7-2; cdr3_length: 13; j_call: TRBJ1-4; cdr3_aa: CASSLGQGEKLFF; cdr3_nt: TGTGCCAGCAGCTTAGGGCAGGGTGAAAAACTGTTTTTT